This T cell receptor (beta chain) was found in a study of blood T cell repertoires in COVID-19. Study summary: COVID-19 samples, acute and convalescent, were from the United States, Italy and Spain. T cells, B-cell-depleted T cells, or PBMCs supplied cDNA or gDNA.

Data came from immunoSEQ multiplex PCR; TCRdb stores just in-frame clones and leaves some out. The table lists about 200,000 clones, about 86% of them singletons, with more than 0.7% in the top ten. Germline V CDR1 and CDR2: KGHSH, LQKENI. The CDR3 sequence is 14 residues long. J gave up 2 bases and V 6 bases, and 5 bases lay outside the gene matches. The chain carries TRBV18 and TRBJ2-7, with 9 bases matching TRBD2. The clonotype comes from a woman aged 70-85 years with acute or convalescent COVID-19. Sequenced material: peripheral blood. CDR3 in DNA: TGTGCCAGCTCTGCGGGAGGGGGGACCTACGAGCAGTACTTC. Translated: CASSAGGGTYEQYF.